One and the same sample provided the 16 T cell receptor beta chains below, sequenced in a study of T cells after yellow fever vaccination. In TCRdb, the 5' RACE reads were re-called with MiXCR into one record per CDR3 protein. Of hundreds of thousands of distinct CDR3 sequences listed, roughly a fifth were seen once; the top ten hold around 16%. The source was PBMCs, collected more than 20 days after the first yellow fever vaccination. The receptors derive from a man aged 18 to 30 who received the YFV17D yellow fever vaccine.

This clonotype has more than one count but fewer than ten. This chain joins TRBV5-1 and TRBJ2-3; weak D call: TRBD2 (6 bases). The CDR3 runs to 16 residues. Germline V gene lookup returns CDR1 SGHRS and CDR2 YFSETQ. Trimming removed 0 bases at V and 1 base at J, with 12 bases between. The CDR3 coding sequence is TGCGCCAGCAGCTTGGCTAATAGCGGCGGCACAGATACGCAGTATTTT. This translates into CASSLANSGGTDTQYF.

CDR3 in DNA: TGTGCCAGCAGAGTTGGGGCGCCGGCCAAAAACATTCAGTACTTC. Residues: CASRVGAPAKNIQYF. The chain couples TRBV6-1 to TRBJ2-4; D is perhaps TRBD1 (5 bases). With 6 bases removed from V and 1 base from J, the gap between germline ends came to 13 bases. CDR1 and CDR2 (germline): MNHNS, SASEGT. The CDR3 totals 15 residues.

CDR3 sequence (DNA): TGTGCCTGGAGTGTGGCTTTGAGCACTGAAGCTTTCTTT. Residues: CAWSVALSTEAFF. The chain joins TRBV30 to TRBJ1-1; the D is unclear. V lost 0 bases and J 4 bases, leaving 9 bases between the germline ends. The CDR3 is 13 residues long. CDR1 and CDR2 (germline): GTSNPN, SVGIG (reference sequence).

The CDR3 reads CASSPGGSVIAQPQHF. The CDR3 DNA sequence: TGTGCCAGCAGCCCGGGGGGTTCGGTTATCGCTCAGCCCCAGCATTTT. V is TRBV7-2 and J is TRBJ1-5, with D tentatively TRBD1 (5 bases). V was trimmed by 5 bases and J by 6 bases, leaving 20 bases between them. In germline, CDR1 is SGHTA, CDR2 FQGNSA. This CDR3 spans 16 amino acids.

This clonotype was picked up a small number of times. The chain uses TRBV20-1 and TRBJ1-3; 9 bases fit TRBD1. The CDR3 length is 17 residues. V lost 3 bases, J lost 0 bases, and 9 bases stayed unmatched. Looked up from germline, CDR1 is DFQATT and CDR2 is SNEGSKA (reference sequence). CDR3 sequence reads: CSARVPGTGPSGNTIYF. In DNA form, the CDR3 reads TGCAGTGCTAGGGTCCCCGGGACAGGGCCCTCTGGAAACACCATATATTTT.

The chain couples TRBV6-5 to TRBJ2-7; TRBD1 is a possible D gene (5 bases). CDR3 length: 14 amino acids. V dropped 3 bases and J dropped 2 bases, with 11 bases sitting between them. Germline loops: CDR1 MNHEY, CDR2 SVGAGI. DNA of the CDR3: TGTGCCAGCAGTTATGGGGCGGACGCCTACGAGCAGTACTTC. It encodes CASSYGADAYEQYF.

The gene calls are TRBV20-1 and TRBJ2-7, with 9 bases that match TRBD2. Germline lookup yields CDR1 DFQATT and CDR2 SNEGSKA (reference sequence). Trimming at V came to 3 bases and at J to 6 bases, leaving 6 bases not matched to a gene. The CDR3 extends over 13 amino acids. As DNA, the CDR3 is TGCAGTGCTAGCTTAGCGGGGGAGGGCGAGCAGTACTTC. Residues: CSASLAGEGEQYF.

The rearrangement uses TRBV24-1 and TRBJ2-5, with D tentatively TRBD1 (6 bases). The V gene lost 6 bases and the J gene lost 5 bases, with 12 bases spanning the gap. Germline CDR1 KGHDR, CDR2 SFDVKD. The CDR3 is made up of 13 amino acids. DNA for the CDR3: TGTGCCACCAGTACAGGGCCGGAGGAGACCCAGTACTTC. This gives the protein CATSTGPEETQYF.

This clonotype was seen a handful of times. The genes are TRBV5-1 and TRBJ2-6; 7 nucleotides line up with TRBD1. Germline assignment: CDR1 SGHRS and CDR2 YFSETQ. The CDR3 extends over 14 amino acids. Trimming removed 0 bases from V and 8 bases from J; junction bases left unmatched: 2. The CDR3 here is CASSLAGQTNVLTF. CDR3 DNA: TGCGCCAGCAGCTTGGCGGGACAGACCAACGTCCTGACTTTC.

The CDR3 loop is CASSRDRDRYSYEQYF. CDR3 sequence (DNA): TGTGCCAGCAGCAGGGACCGGGACAGGTACTCCTACGAGCAGTACTTC. The chain is built from TRBV7-7 and TRBJ2-7; 8 bases map to TRBD1. Germline CDR1 reads SSHAT; CDR2 reads FNYEAQ (reference sequence). J lost 0 bases, V lost 5 bases, and 9 bases had no gene match. The CDR3 spans 16 residues.

V gene TRBV24-1 combines with J gene TRBJ1-2, with D possibly matching TRBD1 (5 bases). The CDR3 runs to 12 residues. V lost 9 bases and J lost 2, with 9 bases in between. The germline V gene encodes CDR1 KGHDR and CDR2 SFDVKD. The CDR3 protein is CATWDFNYGYTF. The CDR3 nucleotides read TGTGCCACCTGGGACTTCAACTATGGCTACACCTTC.

The sample holds a few counts of this clonotype. The gene calls are TRBV3-1 and TRBJ2-1; the match to TRBD2 covers 9 bases. Germline V gene lookup returns CDR1 LGHDT and CDR2 YNNKEL (reference sequence). Trimming at V came to 1 base and at J to 5 bases, leaving 3 bases not matched to a gene. This CDR3 comprises 15 residues. CDR3 residues: CASSQVVAGDNEQFF. For the CDR3, the DNA is TGTGCCAGCAGCCAAGTGGTAGCGGGGGACAATGAGCAGTTCTTC.

This clonotype was seen more than once but under ten times. The CDR3 protein is CASGPTGINYGYTF. As DNA, the CDR3 is TGCGCCAGCGGACCGACAGGGATTAACTATGGCTACACCTTC. This chain uses TRBV5-1 with TRBJ1-2, with 7 bases that match TRBD1. Per the germline V gene, CDR1 is SGHRS and CDR2 is YFSETQ. The CDR3 sequence is 14 residues long. Trimming took 7 bases from V and 1 from J; bases not matched to a gene: 7.

The chain carries TRBV19 and TRBJ1-1; D uncertain. The germline V gene encodes CDR1 LNHDA and CDR2 SQIVND (reference sequence). Trimming shortened V by 10 bases and J by 9 bases, and 21 bases separated the two germline ends. This CDR3 contains 13 residues. CDR3 region: CATSSGVGYQAFF. The CDR3 DNA reads TGTGCCACCTCATCCGGGGTCGGGTATCAAGCTTTCTTT.

This clonotype was seen only a few times. This CDR3 reads CASSQFSGRTRTGELFF. CDR3 DNA: TGTGCCAGCAGCCAATTCTCGGGACGGACGAGGACCGGGGAGCTGTTTTTT. This chain connects TRBV14 to TRBJ2-2; either TRBD1 or TRBD2 may fit D (5 bases each). The V gene lost 2 bases and the J gene lost 5 bases, with 18 bases spanning the gap. The CDR3 contains 17 residues. CDR1 is SGHDN, CDR2 FVKESK, per germline.

V usage is TRBV6-4 and J usage is TRBJ2-7; 10 bases agree with TRBD2. Per germline, CDR1 MRHNA and CDR2 SNTAGT. The length of the CDR3 is 15 residues. V was pared by 3 bases and J by 0 bases, with 2 bases of the junction left unmatched. The CDR3 DNA is TGTGCCAGCAGTGAACTAGCGGGAAGCTCCTACGAGCAGTACTTC. Protein sequence: CASSELAGSSYEQYF.